The T cell receptor beta chain under discussion was sequenced for a study of T cells after somatic rescue of genetic block. TCRdb's copy holds only in-frame clones and misses some; the assay was immunoSEQ multiplex PCR. Counted here are 13,000 to 15,000 clones, over 65% occurring once; the ten biggest clones make up around 21%. The V end lost 2 bases, the J end lost 1 base, and 12 bases lay between the germline ends. Germline CDR1 is MNHNS and CDR2 is SASEGT. The CDR3 consists of 15 residues. Material: peripheral blood mononuclear cells (PBMCs). The sequence came from a boy between 5 and 17 years old. The V and J genes are TRBV6-1 and TRBJ2-7; D not certain. The CDR3 is CASSESGFLSYEQYF. CDR3 coding DNA: TGTGCCAGCAGTGAATCGGGCTTTCTTTCCTACGAGCAGTACTTC.